Below, 11 T cell receptor beta chains from the same sample are listed, as sequenced in a study of CD8+CD57+ T cells in acquired aplastic anemia. Whoever was chosen for sequencing had shown CD8+CD57+ cell expansion by flow cytometry. CDR3 and TCR beta VDJ profiling relied on genomic DNA as the template. Each CDR3 protein gets one entry after TCRdb re-called the reads with MiXCR. The data hold about 160,000 distinct CDR3 sequences, with about 70% observed a single time. The specimen sequenced was sorted CD4+, CD8+, or CD8+CD57+ T cells (not recorded which) from PBMCs. The receptors originated from a human donor with aplastic anemia.

V usage is TRBV7-6 and J usage is TRBJ2-5; D is unclear. Trimming took 7 bases from V and 4 from J, leaving 10 bases between them. Germline V lookup: CDR1 SGHVS, CDR2 FNYEAQ. The CDR3 totals 12 residues. CDR3 sequence: CASTKERETQYF. The CDR3 DNA reads as TGTGCCAGCACCAAAGAACGAGAGACCCAGTACTTC.

The genes are TRBV29-1 and TRBJ2-7; 7 nucleotides align to TRBD1. Germline CDR1 and CDR2: SQVTM and ANQGSEA. The CDR3 runs 12 residues. V gave up 3 bases and J gave up 3 bases; unmatched junction bases: 2. CDR3 amino acids: CSVEGDSYEQYF. For the CDR3, the DNA is TGCAGCGTTGAGGGGGACAGCTACGAGCAGTACTTC.

To note about this clonotype: At one end, the junction sequence differs from germline, possibly due to a read error. This chain links TRBV20-1 with TRBJ2-3, with TRBD1 as a possible D gene (6 bases). Germline V CDR1 and CDR2: DFQATT, SNEGSKA (reference sequence). This CDR3 region has 14 residues. The CDR3 sequence is CSATMGAHTDKQYF. CDR3 sequence (DNA): TGCAGTGCCACGATGGGGGCCCACACAGATAAGCAGTATTTT.

The gene calls are TRBV7-6 and TRBJ2-7, with a tentative D call TRBD1 (6 bases). The CDR3 consists of 15 residues. Trimming left V 0 bases short and J 4 bases short, with 13 bases between. Germline loops: CDR1 SGHVS, CDR2 FNYEAQ. In DNA form, the CDR3 reads TGTGCCAGCAGCTTAGCGAAAGACAGGTTTTACGAGCAGTACTTC. Translation gives CASSLAKDRFYEQYF.

Of note for this clonotype: One end of the junction varies from germline; a read error may be responsible. This chain joins TRBV5-4 and TRBJ2-5; tentative D call: TRBD1 (5 bases). CDR1 and CDR2 from the germline V gene are SGHNT and YYREEE (reference sequence). The CDR3 has 16 residues. CDR3 DNA: TGCGCCAGCAGTCTAAAGGGCAGGGTTGTGGAAGAGACCCAGTACTTC. Amino acids: CASSLKGRVVEETQYF.

The rearrangement joins TRBV4-2 to TRBJ2-3; possibly TRBD2 for D (6 bases). V shed 3 bases and J shed 3 bases, with 13 bases lying between them. Per germline, CDR1 LGHNA and CDR2 YNFKEQ. The CDR3 consists of 15 residues. The CDR3 protein is CASSQRERGTDTQYF. In DNA, the CDR3 is TGTGCCAGCAGCCAGCGGGAACGGGGAACAGATACGCAGTATTTT.

The rearrangement links TRBV11-3 to TRBJ1-3; no clear D. Trimming pared 6 bases from V and 10 bases from J, leaving 16 bases between. Germline CDR1 is SGHNT and CDR2 is YENEEA. The CDR3 loop spans 13 amino acids. CDR3 sequence reads: CASSLRIGETIYF. The CDR3 bases are TGTGCCAGCAGTCTTAGGATCGGGGAGACCATATATTTT.

This clonotype was detected only once. The chain combines TRBV5-5 with TRBJ1-5; D ambiguous. The germline V gene has CDR1 SGHKS and CDR2 YYEKEE (reference sequence). This CDR3 is 12 amino acids long. V was shortened by 4 bases and J by 4 bases, with 6 bases between the two germline ends. CDR3 residues: CASSDENQPQHF. For the CDR3, the DNA is TGTGCCAGCAGCGACGAGAATCAGCCCCAGCATTTT.

The chain links TRBV12-3 or TRBV12-4 to TRBJ2-7; maybe TRBD1 (5 bases). The CDR3 totals 14 residues. With 6 bases removed from V and 0 bases from J, the gap between germline ends came to 12 bases. The DNA of the CDR3 is TGTGCCAGCAGAGAGGCAGGGTTCTCCTACGAGCAGTACTTC. Protein sequence: CASREAGFSYEQYF.

This clonotype has only one observation. The chain is built from TRBV20-1 and TRBJ2-3, with 7 bases identical to TRBD2. V lost 5 bases, J lost 0 bases, and 2 bases stayed unmatched. This CDR3 contains 13 residues. Germline V gene lookup returns CDR1 DFQATT and CDR2 SNEGSKA (reference sequence). CDR3 sequence reads: CSAPSGSTDTQYF. CDR3 nucleotide sequence: TGCAGTGCTCCTAGCGGTAGCACAGATACGCAGTATTTT.

The chain links TRBV19 to TRBJ2-3; 7 bases are shared with TRBD2. V dropped 2 bases and J dropped 4; count of bases not matched to a gene: 12. The CDR3 loop spans 17 amino acids. The V gene's germline CDR1 is LNHDA and CDR2 SQIVND (reference sequence). The CDR3 nucleotides are TGTGCCAGTAGTATAAACCGCGGGGGTGTCGAGGCAGATACGCAGTATTTT. This encodes CASSINRGGVEADTQYF.